The present entry profiles one T cell receptor beta chain with its context. Antigen unknown. The germline V gene encodes CDR1 SGDLS and CDR2 YYNGEE. The CDR3 spans 15 residues. V was trimmed by 6 bases and J by 3 bases, leaving 16 bases between them. Anti-CD3/anti-CD28 beads served as a nonspecific positive control stimulus. Sorting selected CD4+ T cells upregulating both CD40 ligand and CD69. Adults with HIV-1 started suppressive ART while chronically infected. Undetectable plasma HIV-1 RNA below 50 copies/mL lasted at least 4 years. The entry originates in a study of persistence of HIV-infected CD4 T cells. Looking at the study overall: Donors had been on suppressive ART for a median of around eight years. General study points: Degenerate expanded CDR3beta sequences were enriched among CMV- and Gag-responding cells.

This was the immunoSEQ version 4 assay in survey mode. The assay was immunoSEQ multiplex PCR, and TCRdb's table has in-frame clones only and misses some. Of some 49,000 clones listed, about 87% are singletons. Source: CD4+ T cells sorted from PBMCs after approximately 19-hour stimulation, taken from a patient who received antiretroviral therapy. This clonotype was sampled from an adult woman with HIV who was CMV-seropositive. The genes are TRBV9 and TRBJ1-3, with D possibly being TRBD1 (6 bases). CDR3 amino acids: CASTKTPQGGNTIYF. In DNA, the CDR3 is TGTGCCAGCACTAAAACCCCACAGGGTGGAAACACCATATATTTT.